A single sample gave rise to the 21 T cell receptor beta chains below, sequenced in a study of T-cell reconstitution after alpha-beta-depleted transplantation in children. It was with unique molecular identifiers that the TCRbeta library was prepared. TCRdb independently ran MiXCR on the PCR reads; one entry per CDR3 protein. Among 150,000 to 250,000 distinct CDR3 sequences listed, approximately 6% were seen once. Source: PBMCs, taken before TCRalphabeta/CD19-depleted stem cell transplant. Every receptor here comes from a girl in the first two years of life with combined immunodeficiency, due to receive a stem cell transplant.

The chain joins TRBV9 to TRBJ1-1; TRBD1 matches at 10 bases. The CDR3 spans 15 residues. With 4 bases clipped from V and 1 base from J, the junction kept 4 bases outside the gene matches. Germline V gives CDR1 SGDLS, CDR2 YYNGEE. The CDR3 sequence is CASSLWTGGNTEAFF. CDR3 in DNA: TGTGCCAGCAGCCTTTGGACAGGGGGGAACACTGAAGCTTTCTTT.

This clonotype was counted many times. The rearrangement joins TRBV7-3 to TRBJ2-3, with D tentatively TRBD1 (7 bases). The CDR3 covers 15 residues. Between the trimmed V and J ends, which lost 5 bases and 0 bases, there was a span of 12 bases. The germline gives CDR1 SGHTA, CDR2 FQGTGA. The CDR3 DNA reads TGTGCCAGCAGCCCATCAGGGGGGAGCACAGATACGCAGTATTTT. Translation: CASSPSGGSTDTQYF.

This clonotype has at least ten counts. The chain links TRBV5-1 to TRBJ2-3; 11 nucleotides line up with TRBD1. J gave up 6 bases and V 1 base, and 10 bases lay outside the gene matches. This CDR3 contains 17 residues. CDR1 and CDR2 (germline): SGHRS, YFSETQ. The CDR3 here is CASSLRGGQGATDTQYF. In DNA form, the CDR3 reads TGCGCCAGCAGCTTGAGGGGAGGACAGGGGGCAACGGATACGCAGTATTTT.

This clonotype appeared many times. The rearrangement links TRBV28 to TRBJ2-1; maybe TRBD2 (5 bases). Germline CDR1 is MDHEN and CDR2 is SYDVKM. The CDR3 has 16 amino acids. Deletions cut 8 bases from V and 2 bases from J, with 19 bases between. The chain's CDR3 is CASVPKEAETYNEQFF. The CDR3 nucleotides are TGTGCCAGCGTCCCTAAGGAAGCGGAAACCTACAATGAGCAGTTCTTC.

This clonotype has a count of ten or more. This sequence joins TRBV28 and TRBJ1-1; perhaps TRBD1 as D (6 bases). Germline V lookup: CDR1 MDHEN, CDR2 SYDVKM. There are 17 residues in the CDR3. The ends were cut back, 5 bases at V and 6 bases at J, with 25 bases in the middle. CDR3 nucleotide sequence: TGTGCCAGCAGTCTTCTGGGGGCGGCTAGGGATCAGGCTGAAGCTTTCTTT. Amino acid sequence: CASSLLGAARDQAEAFF.

This clonotype was recorded at least ten times. The V and J genes are TRBV3-1 and TRBJ1-2; D is uncertain. The germline V and J ends were trimmed by 1 base and 4 bases, with 10 bases remaining between them. The V gene's germline CDR1 is LGHDT and CDR2 YNNKEL (reference sequence). The CDR3 consists of 14 residues. The CDR3 bases are TGTGCCAGCAGCCAAGCAGGCATGATCTATGGCTACACCTTC. This sequence encodes CASSQAGMIYGYTF. Based on the CDR3 plus reference TRBV3-1 and TRBJ1-2, the full variable domain is DTAVSQTPKYLVTQMGNDKSIKCEQNLGHDTMYWYKQDSKKFLKIMFSYNNKELIINETVPNRFSPKSPDKAHLNLHINSLELGDSAVYFCASSQAGMIYGYTFGSGTRLTVV.

This clonotype was seen at least ten times. V and J are TRBV29-1 and TRBJ2-1; D gene unclear. CDR1 and CDR2 (germline): SQVTM, ANQGSEA. The CDR3 runs to 11 residues. Trimming took 4 bases from V and 5 from J, leaving 6 bases between them. The CDR3 DNA follows: TGCAGCGTTGCCGGAGACAATGAGCAGTTCTTC. It is translated as CSVAGDNEQFF.

V and J are TRBV12-3 or TRBV12-4 and TRBJ2-1, with 11 bases lining up with TRBD2. V was clipped by 8 bases and J by 5 bases; unmatched bases: 14. CDR3 size: 17 residues. CDR3 protein: CASVVAGGDLLNNEQFF. For the CDR3, the DNA is TGTGCCAGCGTGGTAGCGGGGGGGGATTTACTAAACAATGAGCAGTTCTTC.

This clonotype was counted many times. This sequence joins TRBV20-1 and TRBJ2-5; 10 bases agree with TRBD1. The V segment lost 6 bases and the J segment 5 bases; nucleotides outside the gene matches: 12. Per the germline V gene, CDR1 is DFQATT and CDR2 is SNEGSKA (reference sequence). This CDR3 has 15 residues. CDR3 coding DNA: TGCAGTGCCCTGAGCCCGGGACAGGGGTGGGAGACCCAGTACTTC. Its translation is CSALSPGQGWETQYF.

Ten or more counts support this clonotype. The V call is TRBV2, the J call TRBJ2-3; D may be TRBD1 (6 bases). The CDR3 length is 15 residues. Germline CDR1 SNHLY, CDR2 FYNNEI. Trimming cost V 7 bases and J 2 bases, with 16 bases left between them. CDR3 DNA: TGTGCCAGCACGGTCGACAGGCCCCACACAGATACGCAGTATTTT. Its protein is CASTVDRPHTDTQYF.

In this sample, this clonotype turned up many times. The chain links TRBV28 to TRBJ2-7, with a weak D call TRBD2 (6 bases). Germline CDR1 MDHEN, CDR2 SYDVKM. This CDR3 has 15 amino acids. Trimming shortened V by 2 bases and J by 1 base, and 12 bases separated the two germline ends. Here the CDR3 reads CASSLVGGSSYEQYF. CDR3 in DNA: TGTGCCAGCAGTTTAGTTGGAGGGTCATCCTACGAGCAGTACTTC.

This chain joins TRBV20-1 and TRBJ2-1; 16 bases match TRBD2. Germline trimming cut 0 bases from V and 1 base from J; bases unmatched to any gene: 15. This CDR3 spans 22 amino acids. Germline-derived CDR1 and CDR2 are DFQATT and SNEGSKA (reference sequence). CDR3 DNA sequence: TGCAGTGCTAGAGATCTACACGTCGGGACTAGCGGGGGGGCATGGTCCTACAATGAGCAGTTCTTC. Amino acids: CSARDLHVGTSGGAWSYNEQFF.

This clonotype came up many times. The chain recombines TRBV7-9 with TRBJ2-2, with a weak D call TRBD1 (6 bases). V dropped 6 bases and J dropped 6 bases, with 11 bases sitting between them. The CDR3 is 13 residues long. Germline V gives CDR1 SEHNR, CDR2 FQNEAQ (reference sequence). CDR3 residues: CASRPQGSGELFF. In nucleotides, the CDR3 is TGTGCCAGCAGACCACAGGGATCCGGGGAGCTGTTTTTT.

The table lists this clonotype with many counts. The chain recombines TRBV7-9 with TRBJ2-7, with TRBD2 identical over 11 bases. There are 15 residues in the CDR3. Germline V gene sequence: CDR1 SEHNR, CDR2 FQNEAQ (reference sequence). V trimming: 5 bases; J trimming: 5 bases; junction bases outside the gene matches: 8. CDR3 region: CASSPTSGSMDEQYF. The CDR3 DNA follows: TGTGCCAGCAGCCCAACTAGCGGGAGTATGGACGAGCAGTACTTC. The entire variable domain, with the rest obtained from reference TRBV7-9 and TRBJ2-7, is as follows: DTGVSQNPRHKITKRGQNVTFRCDPISEHNRLYWYRQTLGQGPEFLTYFQNEAQLEKSRLLSDRFSAERPKGSFSTLEIQRTEQGDSAMYLCASSPTSGSMDEQYFGPGTRLTVT.

This clonotype came up many times. V and J are TRBV12-3 or TRBV12-4 and TRBJ1-2; D perhaps matches TRBD1 (6 bases). This CDR3 has 15 amino acids. The V end lost 5 bases, the J end lost 5 bases, and 18 bases lay between the germline ends. CDR3 sequence reads: CASSPPGQSGYGYTF. The CDR3 DNA is TGTGCCAGCAGTCCCCCCGGACAGTCAGGGTATGGCTACACCTTC.

This clonotype was picked up many times. The V gene is TRBV20-1, the J gene TRBJ2-3; 10 positions agree with TRBD2. This CDR3 has 17 residues. Germline V gives CDR1 DFQATT, CDR2 SNEGSKA (reference sequence). Germline trimming cut 3 bases from V and 1 base from J; bases unmatched to any gene: 10. CDR3 protein: CSASGLAVTKGTDTQYF. For the CDR3, the DNA is TGCAGTGCTAGTGGACTAGCGGTTACCAAGGGCACAGATACGCAGTATTTT.

This clonotype was found many times. The chain is built from TRBV7-9 and TRBJ2-1, with TRBD1 as a possible D gene (6 bases). This CDR3 is built from 16 residues. V was trimmed by 5 bases and J by 2 bases, leaving 16 bases between them. CDR1 SEHNR and CDR2 FQNEAQ come from the germline V gene (reference sequence). The CDR3 region is CASSTTPRDTYNEQFF. In DNA form, the CDR3 reads TGTGCCAGCAGCACCACCCCTAGGGACACCTACAATGAGCAGTTCTTC. The full variable domain, in which reference TRBV7-9 and TRBJ2-1 provide the parts outside the CDR3, is DTGVSQNPRHKITKRGQNVTFRCDPISEHNRLYWYRQTLGQGPEFLTYFQNEAQLEKSRLLSDRFSAERPKGSFSTLEIQRTEQGDSAMYLCASSTTPRDTYNEQFFGPGTRLTVL.

J is TRBJ2-7 and V is TRBV7-2; 7 nucleotides align to TRBD1. This CDR3 has 13 residues. Germline V gene lookup returns CDR1 SGHTA and CDR2 FQGNSA. With 5 bases clipped from V and 4 bases from J, the junction kept 5 bases outside the gene matches. The CDR3 DNA sequence: TGTGCCAGCAGCCCGATACAGGGGTACGAGCAGTACTTC. Amino acid sequence: CASSPIQGYEQYF.

This clonotype was counted at least ten times. This chain connects TRBV5-1 to TRBJ2-5; D may correspond to TRBD1 or TRBD2 (5 bases each). Germline V gene data show CDR1 as SGHRS and CDR2 as YFSETQ. The CDR3 runs 21 residues. Between the trimmed V and J ends, which lost 2 bases and 2 bases, there was a span of 31 bases. The CDR3 DNA follows: TGCGCCAGCAGCTTAGTCCCCCTCGGGGCTTCGGGCAGTACGCTTCAAGAGACCCAGTACTTC. Its protein product is CASSLVPLGASGSTLQETQYF. Filled out from reference TRBV5-1 and TRBJ2-5, the complete variable domain reads KAGVTQTPRYLIKTRGQQVTLSCSPISGHRSVSWYQQTPGQGLQFLFEYFSETQRNKGNFPGRFSGRQFSNSRSEMNVSTLELGDSALYLCASSLVPLGASGSTLQETQYFGPGTRLLVL.

This clonotype was counted ten times or more. This chain links TRBV20-1 with TRBJ1-1, with D unresolved. With 0 bases removed from V and 1 base from J, the gap between germline ends came to 12 bases. This CDR3 contains 15 residues. The germline gives CDR1 DFQATT, CDR2 SNEGSKA (reference sequence). DNA for the CDR3: TGCAGTGCTAGAGATGGGGAGGGCTGGAACACTGAAGCTTTCTTT. Amino acid sequence: CSARDGEGWNTEAFF.

This rearrangement joins TRBV7-2 to TRBJ2-1; the match to TRBD2 covers 10 bases. The CDR3 totals 15 residues. CDR1 and CDR2 from the germline V gene are SGHTA and FQGNSA. V shed 0 bases, J shed 9 bases, and the junction held 5 bases outside the gene matches. The CDR3 bases are TGTGCCAGCAGCTTAGCCCTAGCGGGGGCCAGTGAGCAGTTCTTC. Its translation is CASSLALAGASEQFF.